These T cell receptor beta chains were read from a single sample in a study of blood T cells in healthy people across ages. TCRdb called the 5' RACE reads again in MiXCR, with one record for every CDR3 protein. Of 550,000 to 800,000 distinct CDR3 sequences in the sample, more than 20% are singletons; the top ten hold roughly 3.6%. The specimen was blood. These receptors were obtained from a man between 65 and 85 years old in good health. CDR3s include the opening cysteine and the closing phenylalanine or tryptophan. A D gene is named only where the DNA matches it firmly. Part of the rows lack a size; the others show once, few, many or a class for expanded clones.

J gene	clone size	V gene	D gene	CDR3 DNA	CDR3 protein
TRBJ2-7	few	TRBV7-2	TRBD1	TGTGCCAGCAGCCCATCGTGGGGACAGGGGACCGAGCAGTACTTC	CASSPSWGQGTEQYF
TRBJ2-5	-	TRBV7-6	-	TGTGCCAGCAGCATCACTGGGGTCCAAGAGACCCAGTACTTC	CASSITGVQETQYF
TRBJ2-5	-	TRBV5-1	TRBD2	TGCGCCAGCAGCATCGGGACTAGCAGGGACCAAGAGACCCAGTACTTC	CASSIGTSRDQETQYF
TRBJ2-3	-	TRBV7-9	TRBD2	TGTGCCAGCAGCCAGTCGGGACTAGCGAGGGGCACAGATACGCAGTATTTT	CASSQSGLARGTDTQYF
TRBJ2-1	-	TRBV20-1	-	TGCAGTGCTTATGACAGCTACAGCCCCTACAATGAGCAGTTCTTC	CSAYDSYSPYNEQFF
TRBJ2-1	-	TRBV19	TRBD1	TGTGCCAGTAGTATCTGGGGACAGGGCAGGAATGAGCAGTTCTTC	CASSIWGQGRNEQFF
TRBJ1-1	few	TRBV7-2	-	TGTGCCAGCAGCTTTACATGGGACTTGAACACTGAAGCTCTCTTT	CASSFTWDLNTEALF
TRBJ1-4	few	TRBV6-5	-	TGTGCCAGCAGTTACTCGAGTCTCGTAGATAATGAAAAACTGTTTTTT	CASSYSSLVDNEKLFF
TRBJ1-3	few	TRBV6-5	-	TGTGCCAGCAGTTATGGGCCTAAAGGGGTTGACTCTGGAAACACCATATATTTT	CASSYGPKGVDSGNTIYF
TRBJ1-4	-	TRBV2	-	TGTGCCAGCAGTGAAGCGGGTGCACCTAATGAAAAACTGTTTTTT	CASSEAGAPNEKLFF
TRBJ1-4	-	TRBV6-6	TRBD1	TGTGCCAGCGGGAGACAGGGTGGGGAAAAACTGTTTTTT	CASGRQGGEKLFF
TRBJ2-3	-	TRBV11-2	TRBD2	TGTGCCAGCAGCCCCACCGGGACTAGCGGCACAGATACGCAGTATTTT	CASSPTGTSGTDTQYF
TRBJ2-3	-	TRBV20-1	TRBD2	TGCAGTGCTACTAGCGGGAGGGAGGGCACAGATACGCAGTATTTT	CSATSGREGTDTQYF
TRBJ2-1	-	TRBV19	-	TGTGCCAGTAAGCCGGACTTAAATAGGGATGAGCAGTTCTTC	CASKPDLNRDEQFF
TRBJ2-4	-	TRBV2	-	TGTGCCAGCAGATTGACCCTGGACATCTTAGCCAAAAACATTCAGTACTTC	CASRLTLDILAKNIQYF
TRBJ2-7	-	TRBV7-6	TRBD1	TGTGTCAGCAGCTTAACGACAGGGGTGTACGAGCAGTACTTC	CVSSLTTGVYEQYF
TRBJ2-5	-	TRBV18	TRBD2	TGTGCCAGCTCACCAACGTTGACTAGCGGGACGGAGACCCAGTACTTC	CASSPTLTSGTETQYF
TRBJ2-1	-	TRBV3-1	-	TGTGCCAGCAGCCAAGAGGTCACATCAAACCCCAATGAGCAGTTCTTC	CASSQEVTSNPNEQFF
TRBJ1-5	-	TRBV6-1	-	TGTGCCAGCAGTGAGGGAGGAGCTCAACATCAGCCCCAGCATTTT	CASSEGGAQHQPQHF
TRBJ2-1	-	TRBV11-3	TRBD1	TGTGCCAGCAGCTTAGGAGGACAGGGGCGGAATGAGCAGTTCTTC	CASSLGGQGRNEQFF
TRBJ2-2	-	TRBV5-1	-	TGCGCCAGCAGAGCCGGTCCCCTGAACACCGGGGAGCTGTTTTTT	CASRAGPLNTGELFF
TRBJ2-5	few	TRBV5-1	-	TGCGCCAGCAGCGCGTGGCAGGGTCGGACCCAGTACTTC	CASSAWQGRTQYF
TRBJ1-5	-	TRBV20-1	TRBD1	TGCAGTGCTAGAGAAACCGGACAGGGCGCGGGCAATCAGCCCCAGCATTTT	CSARETGQGAGNQPQHF
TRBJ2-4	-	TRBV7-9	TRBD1	TGTGCCAGCAGCTTACCGACAGGGGAGTACATTCAGTACTTC	CASSLPTGEYIQYF
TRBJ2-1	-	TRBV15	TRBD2	TGTGCCACCGGAGGGACTAGCGGTTTTAATGAGCAGTTCTTC	CATGGTSGFNEQFF
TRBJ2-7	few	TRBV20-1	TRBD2	TGCAGTGCAGGGAAAGGACTAGCCGACTACGAGCAGTACTTC	CSAGKGLADYEQYF
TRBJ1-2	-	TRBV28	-	TGTGCCAGCAGTTTCGTCGGTGGCTACACCTTC	CASSFVGGYTF
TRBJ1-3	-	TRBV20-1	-	TGCAGTGCCAAACAGGGAAACACCATATATTTT	CSAKQGNTIYF
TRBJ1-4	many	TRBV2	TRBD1	TGTGCCAGCAGTGCAGGGGACAGCAAAGCCGGAAAACTGTTTTTT	CASSAGDSKAGKLFF
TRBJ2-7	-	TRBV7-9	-	TGTGCCAGCAGCTTAGAGGGTAGCGAGCAGTACTTC	CASSLEGSEQYF
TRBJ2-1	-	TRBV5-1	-	TGCGCCAGCAGCTTGGTGGGCGGGGGCCCCTACAATGAGCAGTTCTTC	CASSLVGGGPYNEQFF
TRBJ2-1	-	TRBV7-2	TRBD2	TGTGCCAGCAGCTATAGCGGGATCAGTAACAATGAGCAGTTCTTC	CASSYSGISNNEQFF
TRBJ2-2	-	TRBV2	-	TGTGCCAGCGCGGCAGGTACGAACACCGGGGAGCTGTTTTTT	CASAAGTNTGELFF
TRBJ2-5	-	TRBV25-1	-	TGTGCCAGCAGTGATGGCGGCTCGGAGACCCAGTACTTC	CASSDGGSETQYF
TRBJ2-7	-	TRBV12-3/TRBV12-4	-	TGTGCCAGCAGTTTGACGGGGTTAGGCACCTACGAGCAGTACTTT	CASSLTGLGTYEQYF
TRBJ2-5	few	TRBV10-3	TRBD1	TGTGCCATCAGTGAGGACAGGGCGGTCGAGACCCAGTACTTC	CAISEDRAVETQYF
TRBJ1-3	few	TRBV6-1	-	TGTGCCAGCAGTGAAGCGCTGCGACTTGGGAACACCATATATTTT	CASSEALRLGNTIYF
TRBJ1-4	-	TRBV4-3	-	TGCGCCAGCAGCCAAGGCACAACGGTAGAAGAAAAACTGTTTTTT	CASSQGTTVEEKLFF
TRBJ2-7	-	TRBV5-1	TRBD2	TGCGCCAGCAGCTTGGGAGCGCTAGCGGGTATGGAGGAGCAGTACTTC	CASSLGALAGMEEQYF
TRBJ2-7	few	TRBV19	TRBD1	TGTGCCAGTAGTATGATATCGGGACAGGGAAAGGAGCAGTACTTC	CASSMISGQGKEQYF
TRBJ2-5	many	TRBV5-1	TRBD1	TGCGCCAGCAGCAAACAGGGGCCTCAAGAGACCCAGTACTTC	CASSKQGPQETQYF
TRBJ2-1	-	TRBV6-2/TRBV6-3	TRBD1	TGTGCCAGCAGTTACTTCTACGGAGGGACAGGTTGGGGGAATGAGCAGTTCTTC	CASSYFYGGTGWGNEQFF
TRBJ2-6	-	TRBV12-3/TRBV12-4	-	TGTGCCAGCAGCCGGCTAGAGAGAGGGGATGGGGCCAACGTCCTGACTTTC	CASSRLERGDGANVLTF
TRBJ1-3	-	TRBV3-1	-	TGTGCCAGCAGCTATGGGACTACTGGAAACACCCTATATTTT	CASSYGTTGNTLYF
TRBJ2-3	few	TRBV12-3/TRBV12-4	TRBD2	TGTGCCAGCAGTTTACATAGCGGGGGCACAGATACGCAGTATTTT	CASSLHSGGTDTQYF
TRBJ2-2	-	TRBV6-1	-	TGTGCCAGCAGTGAATTCCAGCATAACACCGGGGAGCTGTTTTTT	CASSEFQHNTGELFF
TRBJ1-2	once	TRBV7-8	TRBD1	TGTGCCAGCAGCTGGGGTGGACAGGGCGGAGGTGGCTACACCTTC	CASSWGGQGGGGYTF
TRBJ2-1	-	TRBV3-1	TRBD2	TGTGCCAGCAGCCGCTCGGGCGGGAGGGCCTACAATGAGCAGTTCTTC	CASSRSGGRAYNEQFF
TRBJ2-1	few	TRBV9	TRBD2	TGTGCCAGCAGCGCCCTAGCGGGAGGGAATGAGCAGTTCTTC	CASSALAGGNEQFF
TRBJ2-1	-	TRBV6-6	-	TGTGCCAGCACCCAAGCGTTAAGCTCCTACAATGAGCAGTTCTTC	CASTQALSSYNEQFF
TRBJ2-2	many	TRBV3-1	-	TGTGCCAGCAGCCACGGGCGGAGCGGTAACACCGGGGAGCTGTTTTTT	CASSHGRSGNTGELFF
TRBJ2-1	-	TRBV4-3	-	TGCGCCAGCAGCTTAGAGTTCGTGGGAACTAGCAATGAGCAGTTCTTC	CASSLEFVGTSNEQFF
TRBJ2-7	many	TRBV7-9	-	TGTGCCAGCAGCTTACCGGGACAAAGCTACGAGCAGTACTTC	CASSLPGQSYEQYF
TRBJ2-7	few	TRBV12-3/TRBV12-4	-	TGTGCCAGCAGGTTATCGGGCAAAAACTACGAGCAGTACTTC	CASRLSGKNYEQYF